This passage covers 15 T cell receptor beta chains from one sample sequenced in a study of T cell clones after liver transplantation. The data were produced by immunoSEQ multiplex PCR, yet TCRdb's version contains in-frame clones alone and is incomplete. The data hold about 75,000 clones, with around four fifths observed a single time. Sequenced material: CD4+ T cells from blood, taken about 50 months after liver transplant. All receptors come from a human patient who received a liver transplant. Some T cells could come from the graft donor.

This clone came up once. V usage is TRBV5-6 and J usage is TRBJ2-3, with D perhaps TRBD1 or TRBD2 (6 bases each). V lost 0 bases to trimming and J lost 5 bases, with 16 bases between them. The CDR3 is 16 residues long. Looked up from germline, CDR1 is SGHDT and CDR2 is YYEEEE. The CDR3 spells CASSLERTGGGDTQYF. The CDR3 region has the DNA TGTGCCAGCAGCTTGGAACGAACAGGAGGGGGAGATACGCAGTATTTT.

This clone was seen a handful of times. The chain links TRBV21-1 to TRBJ2-5; TRBD1, the D gene given by the table, was not confirmed from the DNA. TRBV21-1 is a documented pseudogene. The CDR3 is 14 amino acids. This CDR3 is CASGKSGQGETQYF. In DNA, the CDR3 is TGTGCCAGCGGCAAAAGTGGGCAGGGAGAGACCCAGTACTTC.

The chain is built from TRBV4-2 and TRBJ2-1, with D maybe TRBD2 (5 bases). V dropped 1 base and J dropped 4 bases, with 11 bases sitting between them. The CDR3 consists of 15 residues. The germline CDR1 and CDR2 sequences are LGHNA and YNFKEQ. The CDR3 loop is CASSQAAAAYNEQFF. The CDR3, as DNA: TGTGCCAGCAGCCAAGCGGCAGCGGCGTACAATGAGCAGTTCTTC.

This clone was counted a few times. The chain has TRBV18 and TRBJ2-3; 11 nucleotides match TRBD2. CDR1 is KGHSH, CDR2 LQKENI, per germline. The CDR3 length is 18 residues. V lost 0 bases to trimming and J lost 0 bases; unmatched junction nucleotides: 5. The CDR3 bases are TGTGCCAGCTCACCACCGCGGACTAGCGGGTTCAGCACAGATACGCAGTATTTT. It yields the protein CASSPPRTSGFSTDTQYF.

The chain joins TRBV13 to TRBJ1-4, with 7 nucleotides matching TRBD1. Germline loops: CDR1 PRHDT, CDR2 FYEKMQ (reference sequence). Unmatched junction bases numbered 3, after V lost 6 bases and J lost 8 bases. CDR3 length: 12 amino acids. The CDR3 DNA follows: TGTGCCAGCAGGCAGGGGGGGGAAAAACTGTTTTTT. It is translated as CASRQGGEKLFF.

The chain carries TRBV5-4 and TRBJ2-3, with TRBD1 matching 8 bases. In germline, CDR1 is SGHNT, CDR2 YYREEE (reference sequence). The junction had 7 bases not matched to a gene; V was cut back by 5 bases and J by 2 bases. This CDR3 is built from 15 residues. The CDR3 region is CASSPGQGPTDTQYF. CDR3 bases: TGTGCCAGCAGTCCAGGACAGGGACCCACAGATACGCAGTATTTT.

This clone occurred once. The rearrangement joins TRBV7-2 to TRBJ1-4; TRBD1 is a possible D gene (5 bases). This CDR3 is built from 16 residues. V was cut by 4 bases and J by 3 bases, with 15 bases left in between. Germline V CDR1 and CDR2: SGHTA, FQGNSA. In DNA, the CDR3 is TGTGCCAGCAGCTCACCCACGGGGGTAGCTAATGAAAAACTGTTTTTT. Amino acids: CASSSPTGVANEKLFF.

The rearrangement links TRBV7-2 to TRBJ2-2, with no clear D. The germline V and J ends were trimmed by 4 bases and 5 bases, with 11 bases remaining between them. CDR3 length: 14 residues. Germline-derived CDR1 and CDR2 are SGHTA and FQGNSA. The CDR3 loop reads CASSSQAGTGELFF. In DNA form, the CDR3 reads TGTGCCAGCAGCTCCCAAGCCGGTACCGGGGAGCTGTTTTTT.

This clone was detected only once. The chain uses TRBV5-6 and TRBJ2-5, with 7 bases matching TRBD2. Germline V lookup: CDR1 SGHDT, CDR2 YYEEEE. There are 17 residues in the CDR3. V dropped 1 base and J dropped 2; count of bases not matched to a gene: 11. CDR3 in amino acids: CASSLFRRGTFQETQYF. The CDR3, as DNA: TGTGCCAGCAGCTTGTTTAGGCGGGGGACCTTTCAAGAGACCCAGTACTTC.

V and J are TRBV28 and TRBJ2-3; the D gene is possibly TRBD1 (5 bases). CDR1 and CDR2 (germline): MDHEN, SYDVKM. The CDR3 sequence is 16 residues long. Trimming removed 5 bases from V and 3 bases from J, with 18 bases in between. The chain's CDR3 is CASSPLVVTETDTQYF. The CDR3 coding sequence is TGTGCCAGCAGTCCCCTTGTTGTGACAGAAACAGATACGCAGTATTTT.

J is TRBJ2-5 and V is TRBV7-2; TRBD2 matches 9 bases. The CDR3 sequence is 16 residues long. CDR1 and CDR2 from the germline V gene are SGHTA and FQGNSA. Losses at the gene ends were 5 bases for V and 5 bases for J; bases not matched to a gene: 12. The CDR3: CASSRISGGGGETQYF. DNA of the CDR3: TGTGCCAGCAGCCGCATTAGCGGGGGAGGTGGGGAGACCCAGTACTTC.

V usage is TRBV2 and J usage is TRBJ1-1; D gene ambiguous. Germline V gene data show CDR1 as SNHLY and CDR2 as FYNNEI. This CDR3 has 14 amino acids. V gave up 4 bases and J gave up 1 base, with 10 bases separating them. The CDR3 reads CASSVGSRNTEAFF. CDR3 DNA: TGTGCCAGCAGTGTTGGGTCTAGGAACACTGAAGCTTTCTTT. Full variable domain (missing parts from reference TRBV2 and TRBJ1-1): EPEVTQTPSHQVTQMGQEVILRCVPISNHLYFYWYRQILGQKVEFLVSFYNNEISEKSEIFDDQFSVERPDGSNFTLKIRSTKLEDSAMYFCASSVGSRNTEAFFGQGTRLTVV.

This clone has a single count. V is TRBV4-1 and J is TRBJ1-4, with D possibly matching TRBD1 (5 bases). V was cut by 1 base and J by 5 bases, with 14 bases left in between. Germline V gene sequence: CDR1 MGHRA, CDR2 YSYEKL. The CDR3 totals 16 residues. Here the CDR3 DNA reads TGCGCCAGCAGCCAAGTGTGGTCACAGGTGAATGAAAAACTGTTTTTT. Translating gives CASSQVWSQVNEKLFF.

V is TRBV5-1 and J is TRBJ1-4; no reliable D call. The CDR3 contains 14 residues. From germline, CDR1 is SGHRS and CDR2 YFSETQ. Trimming pared 4 bases from V and 6 bases from J, leaving 13 bases between. For the CDR3, the DNA is TGCGCCAGCAGCGTGGACGGTGGTTATGAAAAACTGTTTTTT. Its translation: CASSVDGGYEKLFF. The whole variable domain, filled in from reference TRBV5-1 and TRBJ1-4, reads KAGVTQTPRYLIKTRGQQVTLSCSPISGHRSVSWYQQTPGQGLQFLFEYFSETQRNKGNFPGRFSGRQFSNSRSEMNVSTLELGDSALYLCASSVDGGYEKLFFGSGTQLSVL.

There are a few counts of this clone. J is TRBJ1-1 and V is TRBV2, with D maybe TRBD1 (5 bases). V lost 3 bases and J 1 base, leaving 6 bases between the germline ends. The germline CDR1 and CDR2 sequences are SNHLY and FYNNEI. This CDR3 has 13 residues. For the CDR3, the DNA is TGTGCCAGCAGTGATCAGGGGAACACTGAAGCTTTCTTT. Amino acids: CASSDQGNTEAFF.